Each of the 28 T cell receptor beta chains below was sequenced from the same sample in a study of PD-L1 blockade in urothelial cancer. Produced via immunoSEQ multiplex PCR; TCRdb's table is partial and in-frame only. The sample lists roughly 49,000 clones; around 84% were seen once. Time point here: pretreatment peripheral blood. The sample consisted of PBMCs, taken around atezolizumab (anti-PD-L1) treatment. Source of these receptors: a man in his 60s with urothelial cancer.

The chain employs TRBV5-4 and TRBJ1-3; tentative D call: TRBD1 (6 bases). The germline V and J ends were trimmed by 2 bases and 4 bases, with 13 bases remaining between them. The germline V gene has CDR1 SGHNT and CDR2 YYREEE (reference sequence). CDR3 length: 15 residues. CDR3 residues: CASSLGGGPGNTIYF. CDR3 sequence (DNA): TGTGCCAGCAGCTTAGGGGGAGGGCCCGGAAACACCATATATTTT. The full variable domain, with the rest looked up from reference TRBV5-4 and TRBJ1-3, is ETGVTQSPTHLIKTRGQQVTLRCSSQSGHNTVSWYQQALGQGPQFIFQYYREEENGRGNFPPRFSGLQFPNYSSELNVNALELDDSALYLCASSLGGGPGNTIYFGEGSWLTVV.

The rearrangement links TRBV19 to TRBJ1-5, with D possibly TRBD1 on 5 matching bases. This CDR3 is built from 12 residues. Trimming removed 7 bases at V and 3 bases at J, with 7 bases between. Per the germline V gene, CDR1 is LNHDA and CDR2 is SQIVND (reference sequence). The CDR3 is CASTGFNQPQHF. CDR3 DNA: TGTGCCAGTACAGGGTTCAATCAGCCCCAGCATTTT.

The chain carries TRBV5-1 and TRBJ2-7; a weak D match, TRBD1 (5 bases). Germline assignment: CDR1 SGHRS and CDR2 YFSETQ. This CDR3 spans 15 amino acids. The V end was cut by 2 bases, the J end by 2 bases, with 14 bases between. The CDR3 region is CASSFSREVTYEQYF. CDR3 DNA: TGCGCCAGCAGCTTCTCCAGGGAAGTCACCTACGAGCAGTACTTC.

This clone was seen once. This rearrangement joins TRBV6-5 to TRBJ2-7; 10 bases are a match to TRBD1. The V segment lost 6 bases and the J segment 4 bases; nucleotides outside the gene matches: 6. The germline V gene encodes CDR1 MNHEY and CDR2 SVGAGI. This CDR3 has 14 residues. CDR3 region: CASRNGGQGYEQYF. The DNA for the CDR3 is TGTGCCAGCAGAAACGGGGGACAGGGGTACGAGCAGTACTTC.

This chain links TRBV10-3 with TRBJ2-7, with TRBD1 identical over 10 bases. The CDR3 has 15 amino acids. Per the germline V gene, CDR1 is ENHRY and CDR2 is SYGVKD. The J segment lost 6 bases and the V segment lost 3 bases, leaving 8 bases of the junction unmatched. The chain's CDR3 is CAISDPGQGITEQYF. In nucleotides, the CDR3 is TGTGCCATCAGTGACCCGGGACAGGGGATAACCGAGCAGTACTTC.

V usage is TRBV6-5 and J usage is TRBJ2-3; TRBD2 aligns across 9 bases. This CDR3 is built from 15 residues. Germline V gene data show CDR1 as MNHEY and CDR2 as SVGAGI. The trim removed 6 bases at V and 1 base at J, leaving 5 bases unmatched. The CDR3 bases are TGTGCCAGCAGGGCGGGGGGGAGACGCACAGATACGCAGTATTTT. Protein product: CASRAGGRRTDTQYF.

This clone has just one count. The V call is TRBV14, the J call TRBJ1-2; D is undetermined. Germline V gives CDR1 SGHDN, CDR2 FVKESK. The CDR3 length is 13 residues. V was shortened by 4 bases and J by 8 bases, with 14 bases between the two germline ends. The CDR3: CASSPGGVRGYTF. The CDR3 coding sequence is TGTGCCAGCAGCCCCGGCGGGGTAAGGGGCTACACCTTC.

This sequence joins TRBV30 and TRBJ1-2, with no clear D. The CDR3 has 15 amino acids. Germline CDR1 is GTSNPN and CDR2 is SVGIG (reference sequence). The V gene lost 0 bases and the J gene lost 3 bases, with 14 bases spanning the gap. CDR3 residues: CAWSVQHSRYYGYTF. The CDR3 DNA follows: TGTGCCTGGAGTGTACAGCACAGTAGATACTATGGCTACACCTTC.

The rearrangement joins TRBV5-1 to TRBJ2-5; TRBD2 aligns across 8 bases. This CDR3 spans 19 amino acids. The trim removed 1 base at V and 5 bases at J, leaving 19 bases unmatched. The germline CDR1 and CDR2 sequences are SGHRS and YFSETQ. This CDR3 is CASSLMAGGPSTSWETQYF. CDR3 nucleotide sequence: TGCGCCAGCAGCTTGATGGCGGGGGGACCCTCAACAAGTTGGGAGACCCAGTACTTC. The entire variable domain, with the rest obtained from reference TRBV5-1 and TRBJ2-5, is as follows: KAGVTQTPRYLIKTRGQQVTLSCSPISGHRSVSWYQQTPGQGLQFLFEYFSETQRNKGNFPGRFSGRQFSNSRSEMNVSTLELGDSALYLCASSLMAGGPSTSWETQYFGPGTRLLVL.

The V call is TRBV4-1, the J call TRBJ2-1; a possible D gene is TRBD1 (5 bases). Deletions cut 0 bases from V and 0 bases from J, with 12 bases between. The CDR3 is 17 residues long. Germline CDR1 is MGHRA and CDR2 is YSYEKL. CDR3 protein: CASSQDSRQNSYNEQFF. CDR3 coding DNA: TGCGCCAGCAGCCAAGACAGCAGACAGAACTCCTACAATGAGCAGTTCTTC.

The chain combines TRBV2 with TRBJ2-1; 12 nucleotides agree with TRBD1. V trimming: 2 bases; J trimming: 7 bases; junction bases outside the gene matches: 9. The CDR3 sequence is 17 residues long. The germline V gene has CDR1 SNHLY and CDR2 FYNNEI. The chain's CDR3 is CASSEFLGTGGRNEQFF. The DNA for the CDR3 is TGTGCCAGCAGTGAATTCCTCGGGACAGGGGGCCGTAATGAGCAGTTCTTC.

The chain couples TRBV5-1 to TRBJ2-1; TRBD2 agrees at 9 bases. The CDR3 covers 15 residues. CDR1 is SGHRS, CDR2 YFSETQ, per germline. After removal of 3 bases from V and 3 bases from J, the junction contained 4 bases not matched to a gene. For the CDR3, the DNA is TGCGCCAGCAGCTCGACTAGCGGAATCTACAATGAGCAGTTCTTC. It specifies CASSSTSGIYNEQFF.

The genes are TRBV5-1 and TRBJ2-1; TRBD2 agrees at 9 bases. The V and J ends lost 4 bases and 3 bases, in that order; junction bases with no gene match: 5. Germline V CDR1 and CDR2: SGHRS, YFSETQ. This CDR3 is built from 15 residues. The chain's CDR3 is CASSPTSGLYNEQFF. DNA for the CDR3: TGCGCCAGCAGCCCAACTAGCGGGCTCTACAATGAGCAGTTCTTC.

This clone was counted ten times or more. This sequence joins TRBV6-5 and TRBJ2-7; D might be TRBD2 (6 bases). The CDR3 has 15 residues. Germline V gene data show CDR1 as MNHEY and CDR2 as SVGAGI. V dropped 5 bases and J dropped 2 bases, with 16 bases sitting between them. CDR3 DNA: TGTGCCAGCAGTCCTAGTGGGACTTTTACCTACGAGCAGTACTTC. It is translated as CASSPSGTFTYEQYF.

The J gene is TRBJ1-1, the V gene TRBV7-8, with TRBD1 as a possible D gene (6 bases). Germline CDR1 and CDR2: SGHVS and FQNEAQ. V was cut by 6 bases and J by 2 bases, with 19 bases left in between. This CDR3 has 16 amino acids. The CDR3 sequence: CASRLGQNNDNTEAFF. CDR3 sequence (DNA): TGTGCCAGCAGATTGGGACAAAACAACGATAACACTGAAGCTTTCTTT.

The chain has TRBV5-1 and TRBJ2-7, with no clear D. CDR1 is SGHRS, CDR2 YFSETQ, per germline. Trimming removed 0 bases at V and 3 bases at J, with 10 bases between. The CDR3 loop spans 14 amino acids. The CDR3 spells CASSLVNADYEQYF. The CDR3 region has the DNA TGCGCCAGCAGCTTGGTAAACGCAGACTACGAGCAGTACTTC.

V gene TRBV7-8 combines with J gene TRBJ1-2; a weak D match, TRBD1 (6 bases). CDR1 is SGHVS and CDR2 is FQNEAQ in the germline V gene. The CDR3 is 16 residues long. Trimming removed 0 bases from V and 4 bases from J, with 15 bases in between. The CDR3 reads CASSLAGGGLLYGYTF. CDR3 in DNA: TGTGCCAGCAGCTTAGCCGGCGGGGGGCTCCTCTATGGCTACACCTTC.

The chain employs TRBV5-1 and TRBJ2-2, with 14 positions matching TRBD2. The junction had 3 bases not matched to a gene; V was cut back by 3 bases and J by 5 bases. The CDR3 loop spans 16 amino acids. The V gene's germline CDR1 is SGHRS and CDR2 YFSETQ. The CDR3 sequence is CASSSGTSGGTGELFF. As DNA, the CDR3 is TGCGCCAGCAGCTCAGGGACTAGCGGGGGTACCGGGGAGCTGTTTTTT.

This chain links TRBV6-5 with TRBJ1-5, with unresolved D. This CDR3 has 15 amino acids. In germline, CDR1 is MNHEY, CDR2 SVGAGI. The V gene lost 6 bases and the J gene lost 3 bases, with 15 bases spanning the gap. The CDR3 region is CASSAGLDPNQPQHF. The DNA for the CDR3 is TGTGCCAGCAGCGCGGGGTTGGATCCCAATCAGCCCCAGCATTTT.

The rearrangement links TRBV4-2 to TRBJ2-7, with TRBD1 as a possible D gene (6 bases). Germline V gene sequence: CDR1 LGHNA, CDR2 YNFKEQ. Trimming removed 3 bases at V and 0 bases at J, with 21 bases between. The CDR3 is 18 amino acids. CDR3 loop: CASSQDDPATGLSYEQYF. For the CDR3, the DNA is TGTGCCAGCAGCCAGGATGACCCAGCGACAGGCCTCTCCTACGAGCAGTACTTC.

As concerns this clone: At the DNA level, this CDR3 is encoded by other sequences in the same sample as well. V and J are TRBV29-1 and TRBJ2-5; 8 bases fit TRBD2. CDR1 and CDR2 (germline): SQVTM, ANQGSEA. The V segment lost 4 bases and the J segment 5 bases; nucleotides outside the gene matches: 3. CDR3 size: 12 residues. The CDR3, as DNA: TGCAGCGTTGCGGGGGGGCCGGAGACCCAGTACTTC. It encodes CSVAGGPETQYF.

The chain joins TRBV10-3 to TRBJ2-3, with TRBD2 identical over 11 bases. This CDR3 region has 17 residues. The germline V gene encodes CDR1 ENHRY and CDR2 SYGVKD. V lost 5 bases and J lost 0; bases outside the gene matches: 7. The CDR3 nucleotides are TGTGCCATCAGTCAAAATGTAGCGGGGGGGAGCACAGATACGCAGTATTTT. Its protein is CAISQNVAGGSTDTQYF.

This chain connects TRBV6-5 to TRBJ1-1; D is perhaps TRBD1 (6 bases). This CDR3 is 13 amino acids long. The V gene's germline CDR1 is MNHEY and CDR2 SVGAGI. Between the trimmed V and J ends, which lost 6 bases and 7 bases, there was a span of 15 bases. The CDR3 DNA is TGTGCCAGCAGCTCACCAAACAGGGATGAAGCTTTCTTT. It codes for CASSSPNRDEAFF.

V gene TRBV5-1 combines with J gene TRBJ1-4, with unresolved D. This CDR3 spans 16 amino acids. Germline CDR1 and CDR2: SGHRS and YFSETQ. V was clipped by 0 bases and J by 4 bases, with 13 bases between them. The CDR3, as DNA: TGCGCCAGCAGCTTGGTGTCTTCAGCGCTTAATGAAAAACTGTTTTTT. It is translated as CASSLVSSALNEKLFF.

The table lists this clone with a few counts. V and J are TRBV18 and TRBJ1-5; D ambiguous. This CDR3 contains 16 residues. The V gene lost 4 bases and the J gene lost 7 bases, with 20 bases spanning the gap. Germline lookup yields CDR1 KGHSH and CDR2 LQKENI. The CDR3 protein is CASSRDFLDPGQPQHF. CDR3 DNA: TGTGCCAGCTCACGAGATTTCCTAGATCCGGGGCAGCCCCAGCATTTT.

The chain couples TRBV5-1 to TRBJ1-5; D uncertain. With 0 bases removed from V and 0 bases from J, the gap between germline ends came to 7 bases. Germline V gene lookup returns CDR1 SGHRS and CDR2 YFSETQ. The CDR3 spans 15 residues. The CDR3 DNA is TGCGCCAGCAGCTTGGACGGGGATAGCAATCAGCCCCAGCATTTT. Amino acid sequence: CASSLDGDSNQPQHF.

This chain connects TRBV25-1 to TRBJ2-1; D remains ambiguous. The CDR3 is 14 residues long. Trimming took 7 bases from V and 2 from J, leaving 12 bases between them. The germline V gene has CDR1 MGHDK and CDR2 SYGVNS. The CDR3 DNA reads as TGTGCCAGCACCCGCGGAGAGACCTACAATGAGCAGTTCTTC. Encoded protein: CASTRGETYNEQFF.

This chain links TRBV2 with TRBJ1-2; D uncertain. V was shortened by 3 bases and J by 3 bases, with 11 bases between the two germline ends. This CDR3 spans 14 amino acids. In germline, CDR1 is SNHLY, CDR2 FYNNEI. The CDR3 loop reads CASSESGSDYGYTF. In nucleotides, the CDR3 is TGTGCCAGCAGTGAGTCGGGGAGCGACTATGGCTACACCTTC.